This T cell receptor (beta chain) was documented in a study of control samples from healthy donors and cancer patients (dated by TCRdb to about 2020). Remarks on this clone: Its antigen is not yet known. No qualities accompany the bases; no much larger clone lies one base away.

The library was built by means of the immunoSEQ multiplex PCR assay. As stored in TCRdb, this immuneACCESS dataset retains in-frame rearrangements with V and J assigned. A fraction of the clones does not appear; measured against another copy, unresolved V genes explain less than half of the discrepancy, and the remainder lacks a known reason. Recorded for this sample are about 130,000 clones; 75% to 95% of them occurred a single time. The leading ten clones occupy almost 2.5% of the sample. CDR1 GTSNPN and CDR2 SVGIG were looked up in the germline V gene (reference sequence). The CDR3 holds 14 amino acids from the cysteine to the phenylalanine. Only the CDR3 DNA stays, 42 bases, in frame from base 1. Trimming at the junction amounts to 2 bases on V and 3 bases on J, and the germline ends lie 11 bases apart.

The V and J segments used are TRBV30 and TRBJ1-5; possibly the D gene is TRBD1, per 5 matching bases. The receptor comes from a man aged 18 to 29 in good health. The specimen sequenced was blood. The CDR3 protein: CAWSLGQFNQPQHF. The DNA sequence follows: TGTGCCTGGAGTTTGGGGCAGTTCAATCAGCCCCAGCATTTT.